This TCR beta chain appears in the sequencing data of a study of cytomegalovirus exposure and HLA in healthy donors. The PCR made use of 60 Vbeta and 13 Jbeta primers. Sequencing used immunoSEQ multiplex PCR; TCRdb keeps in-frame clones, though not all of them. The sample has about 160,000 clones, around four fifths seen once; the top ten hold roughly 9.3%. J gave up 8 bases and V 3 bases, and 10 bases lay outside the gene matches. Germline-derived CDR1 and CDR2 are LNHDA and SQIVND (reference sequence). This CDR3 comprises 16 residues. The gene calls are TRBV19 and TRBJ2-1; 10 bases agree with TRBD2. Sequenced: PBMCs. The source of this sequence is a young man in good health and CMV-seropositive. CDR3 sequence (DNA): TGTGCCAGTAGTATCGGGACTAGCGCTCATGGGGATGAGCAGTTCTTC. Translated, it gives CASSIGTSAHGDEQFF. The entire variable domain, with the rest obtained from reference TRBV19 and TRBJ2-1, is as follows: DGGITQSPKYLFRKEGQNVTLSCEQNLNHDAMYWYRQDPGQGLRLIYYSQIVNDFQKGDIAEGYSVSREKKESFPLTVTSAQKNPTAFYLCASSIGTSAHGDEQFFGPGTRLTVL.